This T cell receptor (beta chain) was retrieved from a study of T cells in Graves' hyperthyroidism and ophthalmopathy. Exclusion of a patient resulted from uncontrolled infection, other autoimmune disease, pregnancy or lactation. For the diagnoses, clinical symptoms, serum thyroxine and TRAb, thyroid ultrasound and orbital computed tomography were used. Trimming removed 7 bases from V and 0 bases from J, with 10 bases in between. CDR1 and CDR2 from the germline V gene are SQVTM and ANQGSEA. The CDR3 has 13 amino acids. General study findings and limits: Most thyroid clonotypes that were expanded above 0.001 also turned up in blood.

Amplified TCR beta CDR3 regions came from RNA transcripts. TCR CDR3 underwent first-round RT-PCR with the HTBI primer set. TCRdb re-derived calls from the multiplex PCR reads in MiXCR, one entry per CDR3 protein. The top ten hold 3.7% of the sample, which has around 350,000 distinct CDR3 sequences, 15% to 20% seen once. This clonotype was recorded at least ten times. The antigen remains unidentified. This chain links TRBV29-1 with TRBJ1-5; possible D gene TRBD1, 6 bases. The sample was blood. This receptor was identified in a woman in her late teens or twenties with Graves' hyperthyroidism. The CDR3 loop is CSGQVNSNQPQHF. CDR3 coding DNA: TGCAGCGGACAGGTGAATAGCAATCAGCCCCAGCATTTT.